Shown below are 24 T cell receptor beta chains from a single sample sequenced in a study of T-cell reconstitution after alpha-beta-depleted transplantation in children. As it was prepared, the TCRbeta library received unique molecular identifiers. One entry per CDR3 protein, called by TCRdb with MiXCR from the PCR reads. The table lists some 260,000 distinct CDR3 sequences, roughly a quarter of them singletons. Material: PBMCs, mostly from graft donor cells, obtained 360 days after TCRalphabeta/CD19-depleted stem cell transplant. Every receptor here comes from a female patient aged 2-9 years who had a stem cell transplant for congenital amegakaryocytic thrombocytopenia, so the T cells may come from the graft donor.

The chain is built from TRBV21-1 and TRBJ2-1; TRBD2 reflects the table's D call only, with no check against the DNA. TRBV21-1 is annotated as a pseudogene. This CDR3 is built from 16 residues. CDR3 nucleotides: TGTGCCAGCAGCAAGGGACTCCGTCGGTCCTACAATGAGCAGTTCTTC. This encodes CASSKGLRRSYNEQFF.

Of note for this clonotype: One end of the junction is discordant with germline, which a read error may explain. The CDR3 region has the DNA TGTACCAGCAGTCGACAGGGGGCCGAGTTGCAGACCCAGTACTTC. This codes for CTSSRQGAELQTQYF. The chain recombines TRBV12-3 or TRBV12-4 with TRBJ2-5; TRBD1 matches at 10 bases. The CDR3 contains 15 residues.

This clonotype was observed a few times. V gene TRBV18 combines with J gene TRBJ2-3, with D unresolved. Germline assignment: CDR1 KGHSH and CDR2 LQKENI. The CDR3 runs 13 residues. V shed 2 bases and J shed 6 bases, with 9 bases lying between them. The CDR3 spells CASSPSEGDTQYF. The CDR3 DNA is TGTGCCAGCTCACCAAGTGAAGGGGATACGCAGTATTTT.

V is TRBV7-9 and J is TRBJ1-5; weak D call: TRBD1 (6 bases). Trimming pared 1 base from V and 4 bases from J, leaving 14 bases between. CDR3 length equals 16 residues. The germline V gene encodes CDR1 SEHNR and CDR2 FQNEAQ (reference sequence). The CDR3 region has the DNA TGTGCCAGCAGCTTAGGGTTCGGGACAAAGAATCAGCCCCAGCATTTT. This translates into CASSLGFGTKNQPQHF.

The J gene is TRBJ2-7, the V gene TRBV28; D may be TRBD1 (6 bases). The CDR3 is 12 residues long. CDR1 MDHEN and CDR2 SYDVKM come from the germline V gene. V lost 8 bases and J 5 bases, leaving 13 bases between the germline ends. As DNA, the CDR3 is TGTGCCAGCCGAGACAGGACGAACGAGCAGTACTTC. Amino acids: CASRDRTNEQYF.

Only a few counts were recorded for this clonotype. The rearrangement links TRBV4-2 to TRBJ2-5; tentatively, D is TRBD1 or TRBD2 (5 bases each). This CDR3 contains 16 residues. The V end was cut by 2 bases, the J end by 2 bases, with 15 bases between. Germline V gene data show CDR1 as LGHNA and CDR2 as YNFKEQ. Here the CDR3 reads CASSQSPHRTQETQYF. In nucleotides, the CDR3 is TGTGCCAGCAGCCAAAGCCCCCACAGGACTCAAGAGACCCAGTACTTC.

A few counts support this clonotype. The DNA for the CDR3 is TGTGCCAGCAGCCTAACCCCCTTTACAGGGAGGGGTGATCAGCCCCAGCATTTT. This sequence encodes CASSLTPFTGRGDQPQHF. The chain uses TRBV28 and TRBJ1-5; D is possibly TRBD1 (6 bases). Germline-derived CDR1 and CDR2 are MDHEN and SYDVKM. The V gene lost 6 bases and the J gene lost 5 bases, with 26 bases spanning the gap. The CDR3 loop spans 18 amino acids.

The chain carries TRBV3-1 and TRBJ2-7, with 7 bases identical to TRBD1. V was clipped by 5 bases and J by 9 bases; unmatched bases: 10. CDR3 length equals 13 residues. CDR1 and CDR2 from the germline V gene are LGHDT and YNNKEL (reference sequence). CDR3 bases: TGTGCCAGCAGCAAATCTGACAGGGACACGCAGTACTTC. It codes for CASSKSDRDTQYF.

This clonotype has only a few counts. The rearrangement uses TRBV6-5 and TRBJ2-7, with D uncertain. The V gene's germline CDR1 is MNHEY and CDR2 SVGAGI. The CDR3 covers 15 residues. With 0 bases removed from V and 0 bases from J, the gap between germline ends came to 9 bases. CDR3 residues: CASSYSRSASYEQYF. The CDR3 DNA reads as TGTGCCAGCAGTTACTCGAGGAGTGCCTCCTACGAGCAGTACTTC.

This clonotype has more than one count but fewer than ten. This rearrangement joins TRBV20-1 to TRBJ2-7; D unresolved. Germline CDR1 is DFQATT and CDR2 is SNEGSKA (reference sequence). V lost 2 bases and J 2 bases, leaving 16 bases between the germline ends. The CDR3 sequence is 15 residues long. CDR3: CSARSTVGVPYEQYF. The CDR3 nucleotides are TGCAGTGCTAGAAGCACAGTTGGGGTACCCTACGAGCAGTACTTC.

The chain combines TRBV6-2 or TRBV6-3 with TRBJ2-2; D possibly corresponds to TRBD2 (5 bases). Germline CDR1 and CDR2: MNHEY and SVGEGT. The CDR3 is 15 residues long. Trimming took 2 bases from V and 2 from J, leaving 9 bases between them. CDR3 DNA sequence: TGTGCCAGCAGTTACCCGGGGATTAACACCGGGGAGCTGTTTTTT. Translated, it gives CASSYPGINTGELFF.

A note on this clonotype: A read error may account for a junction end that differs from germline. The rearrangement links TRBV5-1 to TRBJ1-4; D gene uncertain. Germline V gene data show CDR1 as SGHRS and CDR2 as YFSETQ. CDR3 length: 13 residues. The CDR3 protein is CASSFAWGFGLVF. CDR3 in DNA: TGCGCCAGCAGCTTTGCGTGGGGTTTTGGTCTGGTTTTT.

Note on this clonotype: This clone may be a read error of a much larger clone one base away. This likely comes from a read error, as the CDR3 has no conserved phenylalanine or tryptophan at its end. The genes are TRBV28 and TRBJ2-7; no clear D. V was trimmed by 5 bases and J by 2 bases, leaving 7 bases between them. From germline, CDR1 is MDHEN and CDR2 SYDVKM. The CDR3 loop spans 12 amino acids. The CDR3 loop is CASSVATYEQYL. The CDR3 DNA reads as TGTGCCAGCAGTGTGGCCACCTACGAGCAGTACTTA.

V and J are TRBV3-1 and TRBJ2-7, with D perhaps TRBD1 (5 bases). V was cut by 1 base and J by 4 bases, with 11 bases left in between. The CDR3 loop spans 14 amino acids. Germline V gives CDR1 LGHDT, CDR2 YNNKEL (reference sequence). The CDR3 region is CASSQGRVSYEQYF. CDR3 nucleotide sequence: TGTGCCAGCAGCCAAGGCAGGGTCTCGTACGAGCAGTACTTC.

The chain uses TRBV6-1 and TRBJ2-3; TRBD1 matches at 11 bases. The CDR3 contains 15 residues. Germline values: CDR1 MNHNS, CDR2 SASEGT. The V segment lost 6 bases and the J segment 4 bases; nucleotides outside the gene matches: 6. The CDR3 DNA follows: TGTGCCAGCAGCCAACCGGGACAGGGGGCAGATACGCAGTATTTT. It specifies CASSQPGQGADTQYF.

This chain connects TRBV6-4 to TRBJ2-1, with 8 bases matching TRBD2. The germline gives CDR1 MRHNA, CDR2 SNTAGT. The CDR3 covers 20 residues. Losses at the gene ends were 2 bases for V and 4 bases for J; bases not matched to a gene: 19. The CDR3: CASSDGRTFLAGMVYNEQFF. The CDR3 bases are TGTGCCAGCAGTGACGGTCGAACGTTCTTAGCGGGAATGGTTTACAATGAGCAGTTCTTC.

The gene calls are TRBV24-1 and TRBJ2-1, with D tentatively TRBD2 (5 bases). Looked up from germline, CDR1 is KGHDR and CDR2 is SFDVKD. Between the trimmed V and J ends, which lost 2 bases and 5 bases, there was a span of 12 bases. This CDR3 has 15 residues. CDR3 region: CATSDSLWGDNEQFF. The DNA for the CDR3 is TGTGCCACCAGTGATTCTTTGTGGGGAGACAATGAGCAGTTCTTC.

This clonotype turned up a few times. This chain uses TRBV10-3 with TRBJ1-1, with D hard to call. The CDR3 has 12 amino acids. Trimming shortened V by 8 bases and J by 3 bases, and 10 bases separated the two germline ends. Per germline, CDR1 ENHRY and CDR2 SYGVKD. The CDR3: CAIGKEDTEAFF. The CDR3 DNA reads TGTGCCATCGGAAAGGAGGACACTGAAGCTTTCTTT.

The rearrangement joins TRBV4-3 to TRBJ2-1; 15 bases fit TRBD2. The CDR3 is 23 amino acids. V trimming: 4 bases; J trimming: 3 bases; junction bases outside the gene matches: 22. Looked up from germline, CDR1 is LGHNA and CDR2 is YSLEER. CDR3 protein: CASSPIPPGLAGGSLSYYNEQFF. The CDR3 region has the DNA TGCGCCAGCAGCCCGATCCCCCCGGGACTAGCGGGGGGATCTCTTTCGTACTACAATGAGCAGTTCTTC.

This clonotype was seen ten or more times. The CDR3 loop is CASSQNSRVTEAFF. Here the CDR3 DNA reads TGTGCCAGCAGCCAAAATTCGAGAGTAACTGAAGCTTTCTTT. V usage is TRBV3-1 and J usage is TRBJ1-1; D uncertain. This CDR3 is 14 amino acids long. In germline, CDR1 is LGHDT, CDR2 YNNKEL (reference sequence). Trimming removed 2 bases from V and 5 bases from J, with 12 bases in between.

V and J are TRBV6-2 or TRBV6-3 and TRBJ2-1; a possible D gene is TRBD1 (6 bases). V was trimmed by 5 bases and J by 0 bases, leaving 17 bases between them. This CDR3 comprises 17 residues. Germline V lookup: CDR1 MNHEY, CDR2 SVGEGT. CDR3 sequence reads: CASSPLGDTSSYNEQFF. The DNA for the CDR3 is TGTGCCAGCAGTCCTCTAGGGGACACCAGCTCCTACAATGAGCAGTTCTTC.

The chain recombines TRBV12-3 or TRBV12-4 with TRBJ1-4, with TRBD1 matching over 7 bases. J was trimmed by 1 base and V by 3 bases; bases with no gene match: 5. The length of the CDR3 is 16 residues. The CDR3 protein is CASSFSPGGTNEKLFF. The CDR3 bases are TGTGCCAGCAGTTTCTCCCCAGGGGGAACTAATGAAAAACTGTTTTTT.

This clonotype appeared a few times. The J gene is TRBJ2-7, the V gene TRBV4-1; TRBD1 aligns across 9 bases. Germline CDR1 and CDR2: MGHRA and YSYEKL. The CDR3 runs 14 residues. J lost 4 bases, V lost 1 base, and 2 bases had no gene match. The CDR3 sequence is CASSQAGQGYEQYF. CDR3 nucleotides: TGCGCCAGCAGCCAAGCGGGACAGGGATACGAGCAGTACTTC.

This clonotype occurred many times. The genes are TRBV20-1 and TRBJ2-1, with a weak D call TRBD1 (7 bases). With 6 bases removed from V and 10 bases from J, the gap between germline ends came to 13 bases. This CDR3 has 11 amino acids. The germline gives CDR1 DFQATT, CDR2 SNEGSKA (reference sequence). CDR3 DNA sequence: TGCAGTGCCCACCAGGGGGGCGAGCAGTTCTTC. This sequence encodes CSAHQGGEQFF.